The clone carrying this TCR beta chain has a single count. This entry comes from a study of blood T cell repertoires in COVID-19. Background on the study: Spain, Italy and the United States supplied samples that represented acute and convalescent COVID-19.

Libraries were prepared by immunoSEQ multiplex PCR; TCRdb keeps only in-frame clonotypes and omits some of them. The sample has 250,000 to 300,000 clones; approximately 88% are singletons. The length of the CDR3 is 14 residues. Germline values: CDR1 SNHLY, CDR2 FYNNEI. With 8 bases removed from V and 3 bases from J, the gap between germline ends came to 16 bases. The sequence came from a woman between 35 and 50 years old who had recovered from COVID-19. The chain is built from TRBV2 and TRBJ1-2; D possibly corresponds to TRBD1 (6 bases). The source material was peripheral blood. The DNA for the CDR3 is TGTGCCAGCCGAGGGGGAGGGTTCGACTATGGCTACACCTTC. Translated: CASRGGGFDYGYTF.